This T cell receptor beta chain was identified during a study of blood T cell repertoires in COVID-19 (dated by TCRdb to between 2020 and 2021). In terms of the full investigation: Collaborator samples came from the United States, Italy and Spain and covered acute and convalescent phases of COVID-19. Subjects who had been exposed to COVID-19, were actively infected with it, or had recovered from it provided the deeply sampled blood TCRbeta repertoires that made up the dataset. The repertoires were released in a freely available public database intended as a resource for research on the immune response to SARS-CoV-2. Where available, HLA class I and class II types were taken from metadata supplied by the sample provider and were not determined by assay-based typing. The material from the prospective study consisted of cDNA or gDNA derived from T cells, B-cell-depleted T cells, or PBMCs. The sample metadata nearly always contained a de-identified subject ID, COVID-19 status, age in years and sex. Samples came from the ongoing ImmuneRACE study (first 160 participants) plus 1,254 subjects from 6 global collaborators. Overall study results and their limits: How much clinical and demographic metadata was included differed by source and by participant, and the metadata was provided uncurated.

The germline V gene (reference sequence) specifies MNHEY as CDR1 and SMNVEV as CDR2. Germline trimming: 6 bases from V, 6 bases from J; junction bases outside gene matches: 5. From cysteine to phenylalanine, the CDR3 is 13 amino acids long. The entry retains the CDR3 DNA only, 39 bases that are in frame from base 1. Collaborating institutions collected whole blood in K2EDTA tubes following their own protocols. For TCRbeta analysis, collaborator samples were shipped as frozen whole blood, as isolated PBMCs, or as DNA extracted from either sample type. Details on this clone: Its antigen is still unknown. It has no much larger one-base neighbor in the sample; base qualities were not kept.

TCRbeta CDR3 regions were amplified from genomic DNA using the immunoSEQ Assay, a bias-controlled multiplex PCR. The study's own analysis went as follows. Nucleated cell counts per sample were estimated from amplification of reference gene primers within the assay. To quantify the absolute abundance of each unique TCRbeta CDR3 rearrangement, sequence reads were collapsed and filtered. For each sample, productive Simpson clonality was calculated as the square root of Simpson's diversity index over productive rearrangements. Here the immuneACCESS table is served through TCRdb, limited to in-frame sequences with V and J called. Missing clones are a known gap in these copies; in checked studies unresolved V genes cover under half, and the rest lacks a known reason. V and J calls and clone size are copied from that table; D and trimming were computed from the DNA. The sample table lists some 50,000 clones, 84% of them with a count of one. Of the sample, around 1.5% is held by the ten largest clones.

Source material: peripheral blood. Recombination connected TRBV27 to TRBJ2-5, and TRBD1 aligns with 9 junction nucleotides. The source of this sequence is a man aged 45-65 years with acute or convalescent COVID-19. The DNA reads as follows: TGTGCCAGCAGCAGGGGACAGGGTCAGACCCAGTACTTC. It specifies CASSRGQGQTQYF.